This TCR beta chain is from a study of cytomegalovirus exposure and HLA in healthy donors. Findings of the study overall: It emerged from a later analysis that several of the most significant clusters appeared to be linked to common viral pathogens. According to a later analysis, most TCR beta chains associated with CMV appeared HLA-restricted. TCR beta V segments were, for the most part, productive about 87% or about 30% of the time in an earlier analysis. A few of the chains that were CMV-associated were confirmed in vitro to be specific for CMV antigens.

This CDR3 is 13 amino acids long. Between the trimmed V and J ends, which lost 8 bases and 2 bases, there was a span of 7 bases. Per the germline V gene, CDR1 is SNHLY and CDR2 is FYNNEI. This clone appeared a few times. Its cognate antigen is unknown. Primers included in the PCR were 60 Vbeta and 13 Jbeta primers. TCRdb's table, derived via immunoSEQ multiplex PCR, lists solely in-frame clones and lacks some. The sample holds roughly 100,000 clones, less than 80% seen once. What was sequenced was PBMCs. The sequence derives from a man younger than 45 in good health and CMV-seronegative. The genes are TRBV2 and TRBJ2-6; perhaps TRBD1 as D (5 bases). The CDR3: CASGAAGANVLTF. The CDR3 nucleotides read TGTGCCAGCGGGGCAGCTGGGGCCAACGTCCTGACTTTC.